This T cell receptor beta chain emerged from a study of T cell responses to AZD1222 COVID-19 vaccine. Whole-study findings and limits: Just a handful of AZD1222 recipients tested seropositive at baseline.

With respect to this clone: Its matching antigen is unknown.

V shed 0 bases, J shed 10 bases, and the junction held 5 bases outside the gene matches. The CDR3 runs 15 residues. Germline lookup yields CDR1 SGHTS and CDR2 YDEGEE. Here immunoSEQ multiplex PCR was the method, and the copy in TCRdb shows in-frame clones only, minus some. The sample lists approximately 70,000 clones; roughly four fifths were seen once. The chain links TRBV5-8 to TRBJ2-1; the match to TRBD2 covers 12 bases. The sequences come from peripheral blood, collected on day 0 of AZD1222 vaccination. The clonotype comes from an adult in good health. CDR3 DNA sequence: TGTGCCAGCAGCTTGGGGACTAGCGGGGTTATCGAGCAGTTCTTC. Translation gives CASSLGTSGVIEQFF.